What follows is one T cell receptor beta chain and its context. Its antigen is unknown. PCR was performed using 60 Vbeta and 13 Jbeta primers. Original analysis: Unique TCR beta chains totaled about 78 million in a later count, with roughly 11 million of them shared. The protocol was immunoSEQ multiplex PCR, while the TCRdb copy is restricted to in-frame clones and leaves out a portion. V and J calls and clone size come straight from that table; D and trimming were deduced from the DNA. The data show around 170,000 clones, 75% to 90% seen once. The data derive from a study of cytomegalovirus exposure and HLA in healthy donors. Study results and caveats: Most sequenced TCRs were rare (though some public TCRs occurred in many donors).

Between the trimmed V and J ends, which lost 3 bases and 1 base, there was a span of 15 bases. The CDR3 sequence is 15 residues long. The germline V gene encodes CDR1 GTSNPN and CDR2 SVGIG (reference sequence). The sequence derives from a man in his forties in good health and CMV-seropositive. Material for sequencing was PBMCs. V and J are TRBV30 and TRBJ2-5; D might be TRBD1 (5 bases). The CDR3 spells CAWSPPGRPQETQYF. The DNA of the CDR3 is TGTGCCTGGAGCCCCCCAGGGCGCCCCCAAGAGACCCAGTACTTC.